This T cell receptor beta chain emerged from a study of T-cell memory formation after mild COVID-19. As for the study in general: For the most part, TCR clusters were specific to one donor.

Germline V CDR1 and CDR2: KGHSH, LQKENI. Trimming took 8 bases from V and 8 from J; bases not matched to a gene: 6. The CDR3 sequence is 13 residues long. TCRalpha and TCRbeta libraries used 5'RACE with constant-segment primers and UMIs. MiXCR, run by TCRdb on the 5' RACE reads, gives a single entry per CDR3 protein. Among under 350,000 distinct CDR3 sequences listed, 15% to 20% were seen once. This chain links TRBV18 with TRBJ1-6; 7 bases map to TRBD1. The sample was PBMCs or a T cell subset sorted from them (not recorded which). This receptor was identified in a man aged 18 to 29 who had mild COVID-19 (a few samples of this study predate the infection). Cell type and time point are not known. The CDR3 bases are TGTGCCAGCCAAGGGCAGGGGGATTCACCCCTCCACTTT. Translation gives CASQGQGDSPLHF.